This T cell receptor beta chain was captured in a study of T cell changes during pregnancy in multiple sclerosis. The germline gives CDR1 SGHTA, CDR2 FQGNSA. V was cut by 1 base and J by 1 base, with 13 bases left in between. The CDR3 runs to 17 residues. The table came from immunoSEQ multiplex PCR; TCRdb's copy has only in-frame clones and leaves some out. The data show about 77,000 clones, about nine tenths seen once. The clonotype originates from a female donor with multiple sclerosis, enrolled in a pregnancy study. The chain combines TRBV7-2 with TRBJ2-2, with D uncertain. Specimen: peripheral blood, collected before pregnancy. The CDR3 DNA sequence: TGTGCCAGCAGCTTAGTCCCAGTTCGAATGAACACCGGGGAGCTGTTTTTT. As protein: CASSLVPVRMNTGELFF.